One sample yielded the 2 T cell receptor beta chains listed below, sequenced in a study of T cell responses to AZD1222 COVID-19 vaccine. The protocol was immunoSEQ multiplex PCR, while the TCRdb copy is restricted to in-frame clones and leaves out a portion. The table lists around 160,000 clones, 90% to 95% of them singletons. Here the sequenced sample was peripheral blood, taken 28 days after the second AZD1222 dose. Source of these receptors: an adult who received the AZD1222 COVID-19 vaccine.

The chain couples TRBV7-9 to TRBJ1-5; TRBD1 matches at 8 bases. Germline lookup yields CDR1 SEHNR and CDR2 FQNEAQ (reference sequence). This CDR3 region has 17 residues. J lost 4 bases, V lost 1 base, and 9 bases had no gene match. CDR3 DNA sequence: TGTGCCAGCAGCTTAGGGACAGGGATTGCGGCTAATCAGCCCCAGCATTTT. Translating it yields CASSLGTGIAANQPQHF.

The V and J genes are TRBV6-5 and TRBJ2-1, with D tentatively TRBD1 or TRBD2 (5 bases each). There are 15 residues in the CDR3. Germline assignment: CDR1 MNHEY and CDR2 SVGAGI. With 6 bases removed from V and 7 bases from J, the gap between germline ends came to 19 bases. The CDR3 DNA follows: TGTGCCAGCAGCAAACGGGACGGTGCCCAAAATGAGCAGTTCTTC. As protein: CASSKRDGAQNEQFF.